Here is one TCR beta chain with its context. What it recognizes is unknown. Each CDR3 protein is one row after TCRdb ran MiXCR on the RT-PCR reads. The data show about 480,000 distinct CDR3 sequences, approximately 13% seen once. The data were taken from a study of response to subunit inactivated influenza vaccine. General study points: After each seasonal influenza vaccination, few new T cells are recruited, the authors suggested.

Germline lookup yields CDR1 SEHNR and CDR2 FQNEAQ (reference sequence). V was clipped by 9 bases and J by 1 base; unmatched bases: 5. CDR3 length: 14 residues. The material was PBMCs from blood, obtained about 40 days after vaccination. The chain recombines TRBV7-9 with TRBJ2-3; 9 bases align to TRBD2. This receptor was obtained from a man aged 50 or older who received an inactivated influenza vaccine. In DNA, the CDR3 is TGTGCCAGTACGACTAGCGGACGCACAGATACGCAGTATTTT. Translation gives CASTTSGRTDTQYF. Variable domain in full (rest from reference TRBV7-9 and TRBJ2-3): DTGVSQNPRHKITKRGQNVTFRCDPISEHNRLYWYRQTLGQGPEFLTYFQNEAQLEKSRLLSDRFSAERPKGSFSTLEIQRTEQGDSAMYLCASTTSGRTDTQYFGPGTRLTVL.